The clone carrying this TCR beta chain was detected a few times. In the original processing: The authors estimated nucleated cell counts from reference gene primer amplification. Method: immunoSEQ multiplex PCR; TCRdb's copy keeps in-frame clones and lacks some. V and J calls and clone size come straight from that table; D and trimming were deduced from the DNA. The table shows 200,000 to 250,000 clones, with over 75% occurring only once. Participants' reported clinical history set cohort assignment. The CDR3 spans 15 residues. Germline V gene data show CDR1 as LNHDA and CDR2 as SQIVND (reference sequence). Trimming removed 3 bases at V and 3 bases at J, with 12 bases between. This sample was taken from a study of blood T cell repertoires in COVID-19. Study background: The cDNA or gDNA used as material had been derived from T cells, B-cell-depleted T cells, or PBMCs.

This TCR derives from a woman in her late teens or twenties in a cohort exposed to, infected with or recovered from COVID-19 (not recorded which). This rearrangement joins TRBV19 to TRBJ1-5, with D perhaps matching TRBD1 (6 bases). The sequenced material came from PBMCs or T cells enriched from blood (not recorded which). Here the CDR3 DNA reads TGTGCCAGTAGTATGCGGGGGGCCTTCAATCAGCCCCAGCATTTT. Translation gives CASSMRGAFNQPQHF. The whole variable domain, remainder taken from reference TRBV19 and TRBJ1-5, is DGGITQSPKYLFRKEGQNVTLSCEQNLNHDAMYWYRQDPGQGLRLIYYSQIVNDFQKGDIAEGYSVSREKKESFPLTVTSAQKNPTAFYLCASSMRGAFNQPQHFGDGTRLSIL.